One sample yielded the 20 T cell receptor beta chains listed below, sequenced in a study of tumor-infiltrating lymphocytes in localized non-small cell lung cancer. Measured with immunoSEQ multiplex PCR; TCRdb has only the in-frame clones, and not every one. Of over 12,000 clones detected, roughly four fifths appear once; the ten largest clones hold over 15%. Sequenced input: lung tumor tissue. The receptors originated from a human donor with non-small cell lung cancer.

The chain uses TRBV30 and TRBJ2-5, with 8 bases lining up with TRBD2. Germline assignment: CDR1 GTSNPN and CDR2 SVGIG (reference sequence). This CDR3 is 13 amino acids long. Trimming at V came to 4 bases and at J to 1 base, leaving 2 bases not matched to a gene. The CDR3 DNA is TGTGCCTGGACGGGGGGGTTCCAAGAGACCCAGTACTTC. This sequence encodes CAWTGGFQETQYF. Filled out from reference TRBV30 and TRBJ2-5, the complete variable domain reads SQTIHQWPATLVQPVGSPLSLECTVEGTSNPNLYWYRQAAGRGLQLLFYSVGIGQISSEVPQNLSASRPQDRQFILSSKKLLLSDSGFYLCAWTGGFQETQYFGPGTRLLVL.

V usage is TRBV7-2 and J usage is TRBJ2-5; D gene uncertain. Per germline, CDR1 SGHTA and CDR2 FQGNSA. CDR3 length: 13 amino acids. The V and J ends lost 3 bases and 1 base respectively, with 6 bases between them. The chain's CDR3 is CASSFGFQETQYF. CDR3 nucleotide sequence: TGTGCCAGCAGCTTCGGTTTCCAAGAGACCCAGTACTTC.

The chain employs TRBV7-9 and TRBJ1-4, with 8 bases identical to TRBD1. The CDR3 contains 12 residues. Looked up from germline, CDR1 is SEHNR and CDR2 is FQNEAQ (reference sequence). Unmatched junction bases numbered 0, after V lost 6 bases and J lost 6 bases. Written as DNA, the CDR3 is TGTGCCAGCAGGACAGGGGATGAAAAACTGTTTTTT. Translating it yields CASRTGDEKLFF.

This clone has just one count. The J gene is TRBJ2-2, the V gene TRBV11-2, with 14 bases matching TRBD2. The ends lost 1 base at V and 6 bases at J; junction bases unmatched: 10. Germline values: CDR1 SGHAT, CDR2 FQNNGV. CDR3 size: 19 residues. CDR3: CASSLGTGGTSGSPGELFF. The CDR3 DNA is TGTGCCAGCAGCTTAGGAACAGGGGGGACTAGCGGGAGTCCCGGGGAGCTGTTTTTT.

The rearrangement links TRBV30 to TRBJ1-1, with D unresolved. This CDR3 region has 14 residues. V lost 5 bases and J 4 bases, leaving 17 bases between the germline ends. Germline V gene sequence: CDR1 GTSNPN, CDR2 SVGIG (reference sequence). CDR3 loop: CAWDPGPMGTEAFF. The CDR3 DNA is TGTGCCTGGGACCCGGGCCCTATGGGCACTGAAGCTTTCTTT.

The gene calls are TRBV27 and TRBJ1-1; D gene ambiguous. The CDR3 length is 13 residues. Per germline, CDR1 MNHEY and CDR2 SMNVEV (reference sequence). V was clipped by 3 bases and J by 3 bases, with 8 bases between them. CDR3 sequence reads: CASSFDGYTEAFF. In nucleotides, the CDR3 is TGTGCCAGCAGTTTCGACGGTTACACTGAAGCTTTCTTT.

The rearrangement links TRBV6-5 to TRBJ2-2, with D perhaps TRBD2 (5 bases). The V and J ends lost 4 bases and 7 bases respectively, with 7 bases between them. This CDR3 comprises 12 residues. Germline V CDR1 and CDR2: MNHEY, SVGAGI. The CDR3 DNA sequence: TGTGCCAGCAGTTCCCGGGGCGGGGAGCTGTTTTTT. Translating gives CASSSRGGELFF.

V and J are TRBV5-4 and TRBJ1-3; D might be TRBD1 (5 bases). Germline V gives CDR1 SGHNT, CDR2 YYREEE (reference sequence). The CDR3 extends over 14 amino acids. Trimming pared 2 bases from V and 10 bases from J, leaving 16 bases between. DNA for the CDR3: TGTGCCAGCAGCTTAAGAGGGACGGCAGGAACCATATATTTT. Its translation: CASSLRGTAGTIYF.

This clone has just one count. The gene calls are TRBV11-3 and TRBJ2-1; 8 bases match TRBD1. The germline CDR1 and CDR2 sequences are SGHNT and YENEEA. Losses at the gene ends were 5 bases for V and 6 bases for J; bases not matched to a gene: 6. CDR3 length: 14 residues. The DNA for the CDR3 is TGTGCCAGCAGCCCGAACAGGGGGATCAATGAGCAGTTCTTC. Its protein product is CASSPNRGINEQFF.

The V call is TRBV5-4, the J call TRBJ2-6; no firm D call. Per germline, CDR1 SGHNT and CDR2 YYREEE (reference sequence). The ends were cut back, 4 bases at V and 0 bases at J, with 14 bases in the middle. The CDR3 sequence is 17 residues long. The DNA of the CDR3 is TGTGCCAGCAGCCCCGGACGGCTACCCTCTGGGGCCAACGTCCTGACTTTC. Translated, it gives CASSPGRLPSGANVLTF.

This chain connects TRBV2 to TRBJ2-3; D might be TRBD2 (6 bases). The germline V and J ends were trimmed by 6 bases and 4 bases, with 17 bases remaining between them. Looked up from germline, CDR1 is SNHLY and CDR2 is FYNNEI. The CDR3 runs 15 residues. The CDR3 sequence: CASRILKGGADTQYF. The CDR3, as DNA: TGTGCCAGCAGAATCTTGAAGGGAGGCGCAGATACGCAGTATTTT.

The rearrangement uses TRBV28 and TRBJ2-7; no clear D gene. Per germline, CDR1 MDHEN and CDR2 SYDVKM. V lost 6 bases to trimming and J lost 5 bases, with 11 bases between them. The CDR3 has 12 residues. The CDR3 region is CASSRGRNEQYF. CDR3 bases: TGTGCCAGCAGCCGTGGTAGGAACGAGCAGTACTTC.

The rearrangement uses TRBV7-2 and TRBJ2-7; 7 nucleotides align to TRBD2. V trimming: 3 bases; J trimming: 2 bases; junction bases outside the gene matches: 7. The length of the CDR3 is 15 residues. CDR1 SGHTA and CDR2 FQGNSA come from the germline V gene. The CDR3 reads CASSFRSGAPYEQYF. CDR3 nucleotide sequence: TGTGCCAGCAGCTTCAGGAGCGGGGCTCCCTACGAGCAGTACTTC. Filled out from reference TRBV7-2 and TRBJ2-7, the complete variable domain reads GAGVSQSPSNKVTEKGKDVELRCDPISGHTALYWYRQSLGQGLEFLIYFQGNSAPDKSGLPSDRFSAERTGGSVSTLTIQRTQQEDSAVYLCASSFRSGAPYEQYFGPGTRLTVT.

The rearrangement joins TRBV29-1 to TRBJ2-1, with 10 bases that match TRBD2. V dropped 4 bases and J dropped 4; count of bases not matched to a gene: 1. The CDR3 contains 13 residues. The germline gives CDR1 SQVTM, CDR2 ANQGSEA. This CDR3 reads CSVATSGYNEQFF. The CDR3 nucleotides read TGCAGCGTTGCGACTAGCGGGTACAATGAGCAGTTCTTC.

This chain joins TRBV6-1 and TRBJ2-5, with TRBD1 identical over 9 bases. This CDR3 contains 15 residues. Trimming cost V 7 bases and J 5 bases; bases outside gene matches: 11. CDR1 is MNHNS, CDR2 SASEGT, per germline. The CDR3: CASNGQGMRLETQYF. CDR3 sequence (DNA): TGTGCCAGCAACGGACAGGGGATGAGATTGGAGACCCAGTACTTC.

A single count supports this clone. The chain links TRBV5-6 to TRBJ2-3; D is possibly TRBD2 (7 bases). Germline CDR1 reads SGHDT; CDR2 reads YYEEEE. Trimming cost V 4 bases and J 4 bases, with 19 bases left between them. The CDR3 totals 16 residues. The CDR3 sequence is CASSHPRGRAADTQYF. CDR3 DNA: TGTGCCAGCAGCCATCCTAGGGGGAGGGCCGCAGATACGCAGTATTTT. Complete variable domain (other parts from reference TRBV5-6 and TRBJ2-3): DAGVTQSPTHLIKTRGQQVTLRCSPKSGHDTVSWYQQALGQGPQFIFQYYEEEERQRGNFPDRFSGHQFPNYSSELNVNALLLGDSALYLCASSHPRGRAADTQYFGPGTRLTVL.

This clone has only one observation. The chain links TRBV12-5 to TRBJ2-5; D is uncertain. The germline V gene has CDR1 LGHNT and CDR2 FRNRAP. V was pared by 2 bases and J by 4 bases, with 20 bases between. The CDR3 is made up of 17 amino acids. In DNA form, the CDR3 reads TGTGCTAGTGGTTTGTTACCTCAGGTAAGCAAGTTAGAGACCCAGTACTTC. Its protein product is CASGLLPQVSKLETQYF. Complete variable domain (other parts from reference TRBV12-5 and TRBJ2-5): DARVTQTPRHKVTEMGQEVTMRCQPILGHNTVFWYRQTMMQGLELLAYFRNRAPLDDSGMPKDRFSAEMPDATLATLKIQPSEPRDSAVYFCASGLLPQVSKLETQYFGPGTRLLVL.

The V call is TRBV9, the J call TRBJ2-3, with 8 bases that match TRBD2. The CDR3 covers 15 residues. From germline, CDR1 is SGDLS and CDR2 YYNGEE. Unmatched junction bases numbered 8, after V lost 4 bases and J lost 4 bases. The CDR3 DNA follows: TGTGCCAGCAGCTTTCGGGGGGGCCTTGCAGATACGCAGTATTTT. Translated, it gives CASSFRGGLADTQYF.

The chain joins TRBV9 to TRBJ2-7; D possibly matches TRBD1 or TRBD2 (5 bases each). Trimming removed 1 base from V and 2 bases from J, with 10 bases in between. The CDR3 has 14 residues. The germline CDR1 and CDR2 sequences are SGDLS and YYNGEE. DNA for the CDR3: TGTGCCAGCAGCGTACGAGGGGAGCCCTACGAGCAGTACTTC. As protein: CASSVRGEPYEQYF.

The J gene is TRBJ2-1, the V gene TRBV7-9; TRBD2 aligns across 15 bases. Germline loops: CDR1 SEHNR, CDR2 FQNEAQ (reference sequence). The CDR3 totals 19 residues. The ends lost 5 bases at V and 4 bases at J; junction bases unmatched: 12. CDR3 coding DNA: TGTGCCAGCAGCCCCTGGACTAGCGGGAGGGCCCTCGGGTACAATGAGCAGTTCTTC. This codes for CASSPWTSGRALGYNEQFF.